This T cell receptor beta chain was identified during a study of cytomegalovirus exposure and HLA in healthy donors (dated by TCRdb to about 2017). For the study in its entirety: An earlier analysis of some 500 of the donors reported roughly 270 Gb of sequence data and around 120 million unique TCR beta sequences from about 180 million T cells. An early release covering 500 to 750 HLA-typed donors comprised roughly 300 gigabases of sequencing data and approximately 80 million unique TCR sequences. Of the roughly 400 genotyped donors, 81% were placed in the genetic ancestry cluster associated with self-reported Caucasian donors. The aim of the study was to test whether cataloging public T cell receptors could identify signatures of past pathogen exposure. The study used immunosequencing to profile the T cell repertoires of several hundred subjects and linked those repertoires to cytomegalovirus serostatus. In addition to the first cohort of 666 subjects, a separate validation cohort of approximately 120 different subjects was used. High-throughput TCR immunosequencing, statistical association of individual TCRs with disease status, and machine learning were combined to predict cytomegalovirus infection status. In a later analysis, previously published TCR beta repertoires from some 640 donors were re-analyzed and high-resolution HLA genotyping was added so that TCR occurrence patterns could be studied. Rather than drawing on any new phenotypic data, the later analysis identified candidate immune exposures from TCR beta sequences and the way those sequences occurred across donors. In an earlier analysis of 550 to 700 of the donors, high-throughput TCR beta sequencing was used to judge whether each TCR beta V gene segment behaved as functional or pseudogenic. Donor age, sex, ethnicity and CMV serostatus were compiled together with the repertoire data. A later genetic analysis used genome-wide SNP genotypes for about 55% of the 666 donors, treating that subset as a discovery cohort. Every discovery cohort repertoire had been produced on one sequencing platform. HLA typing covered class I and class II loci at four-digit resolution. The number of typed donors differed by locus: about 629-640 for A, B, C, DRB1 and DQB1; some 540 for DQA1; some 590 for DPA1; and around 470 for DPB1. Four to six DR-DQ haplotypes were handled as single units for association and clustering, since linkage in the cohort was strong. On average, 235,054 unique TCR beta nucleotide sequences were sequenced per donor among 300 to 500 genotyped donors of the cohort, with roughly 18% of those sequences being non-productive.

The cohort was made up of approximately 670 healthy bone marrow donors. At the time of sampling, every cohort member was nominally healthy, though immune exposures that went unrecorded were likely present. The donor was CMV seronegative and was included in the group of approximately 350 seronegative cohort members. A peripheral blood sample was provided by each donor, and peripheral blood mononuclear cells were used for TCR beta sequencing. Genomic DNA extraction from the blood cell samples was performed with the Qiagen DNeasy Blood Extraction Kit. General findings and caveats noted by the study authors: Compared with equally common non-associated chains, HLA-associated TCR beta chains in a later analysis were more clonally expanded and had lower generation probabilities. Three of the identified cytomegalovirus-associated TCR beta chains were confirmed in vitro to be specific for cytomegalovirus antigens. In both the original and validation cohorts, the classifier was reported to diagnose cytomegalovirus status with high specificity and sensitivity. The earlier analysis of 587 of the donors excluded 15 to 20 rarely observed V segments, including chromosome 9 orphons, because counts were too low. A later analysis found that most CMV-associated TCR beta chains appeared HLA-restricted, with HLA associations seemingly driven largely by CMV exposure. A cluster of highly shared sequence variants was judged likely to represent a technical artifact of the sequencing pipeline. Correlated functional status among segregating V segments might be attributable to linkage disequilibrium, but an unknown experimental factor could not be ruled out. It was suggested by the authors that the approach could potentially be generalized to other disease states and immunological phenotypes. Specific HLA alleles were associated with roughly 17,000 TCR beta sequences at a false discovery rate of 0.05 in a later analysis. Most TCR sequences were observed very rarely across donors, whereas some public TCRs were present in many individuals. According to a later analysis, parvovirus B19, influenza, CMV and Epstein-Barr virus appeared linked to several top co-occurrence clusters. Because HLA typing was missing for some donors at each locus, association tests included only the typed subset. Compared with the 666-donor mean, donors in an Asian-associated ancestry cluster had fewer N-insertions in productive TCRs, according to a later genetic analysis. Sequencing depth was assumed to be roughly uniform across donors in the presence/absence analyses, though that assumption may not hold. V-gene and J-gene trimming of TCR beta chains was associated with a missense DCLRE1C variant in a later genetic analysis, and the association was replicated in an independent cohort. Strong co-occurrence of HLA alleles, especially DR and DQ, made assigning TCR associations to individual alleles difficult. Some IMGT-functional V segments, including TRBV6-2 and TRBV6-3, could not be distinguished by the 87-base-pair reads and were therefore excluded. A further reported finding was that TCR beta sequences accurately predicted the HLA-A and HLA-B alleles for most subjects in the first cohort. For the cohort, immune exposure information was limited to CMV serostatus. This cohort had only TCR beta chains sequenced, and the lack of alpha or paired-chain data limited which features could be detected. In an earlier analysis of approximately 590 of the donors, most TCR beta V segments appeared in productive rearrangements about 87% or about 30% of the time, broadly matching IMGT annotations. A later analysis found that TCR association rates varied across HLA loci, with DRB1 alleles showing the most associated TCRs and HLA-C alleles the fewest. In the study, some 160 TCR beta chains were listed as associated with cytomegalovirus.

The CDR1 and CDR2 encoded by the germline V gene (reference sequence) are SEHNR and FQNEAQ. The V and J ends are trimmed by 1 base and 0 bases, leaving 9 bases between them. There are 15 amino acids in the CDR3, from cysteine to phenylalanine inclusive. Just the 45-base CDR3 DNA is kept, in frame starting at base 1. This clone has more than one count but fewer than ten. This clone's antigen is unknown. The sample holds no much larger clone one base away, and base qualities are not on file. Library generation was performed with the immunoSEQ multiplex PCR assay. The multiplex PCR relied on a mix of 60 forward primers for TCR Vbeta segments and 13 reverse primers for TCR Jbeta segments. The CDR3 region of rearranged TCR beta genes was amplified from genomic DNA with a multiplex PCR assay. The Illumina HiSeq System was used to sequence the amplified TCR beta libraries as 87-base-pair reads. The authors' pipeline ran thus. In a later analysis, some 80 million unique TCR beta chains were counted across the approximately 640 repertoires, and roughly 10 million of these chains were shared by at least two donors. To remove PCR and sequencing errors, raw reads were error-corrected and collapsed into unique sequences using a nearest-neighbor algorithm that merged closely related sequences. V, D and J gene segments were assigned by aligning CDR3 sequences to IMGT reference sequences. For a sequence to be retained, a match of at least six nucleotides to both a V gene segment and a J gene segment was required. Rearrangements were called productive when the CDR3 lacked stop codons and stayed in frame with V and J; all others were non-productive. Following IMGT convention, CDR3 was defined as the stretch from the second conserved V-encoded cysteine to the conserved J-encoded phenylalanine. Sequences without an unambiguous match to a single V gene segment were excluded from the earlier analysis of about 600 of the donors. An earlier analysis of a few hundred of the donors classified V segments as functional when productive rearrangements were above 56.7% and as segregating when the standard deviation between donors was above 5%. A statistical classification framework was developed to diagnose cytomegalovirus status using the catalog of TCR beta chain sequences. In a later analysis, V and J genes were assigned by comparing TCR nucleotide sequences against IMGT/GENE-DB human TR gene sequences. Using the TCRdist pipeline, a later analysis assigned CDR3 sequences along with most-parsimonious VDJ recombination scenarios. In a later analysis, every TCR beta chain was defined by the combination of its CDR3 amino acid sequence and its V-gene family, and reads without a unique V-gene family were dropped. To address suspected cross-contamination and a sequencing artifact, a later analysis removed over 500 highly shared, low-generation-probability nucleotide sequences. In a later analysis, a clonal expansion index was calculated for each public chain from normalized within-repertoire ranks of inferred template counts. In a later analysis, generation probabilities were computed with a VDJ recombination model fitted to out-of-frame rearrangements, and the resulting probabilities were checked against IGoR. Hypergeometric tests were used in a later analysis to score TCR-TCR, TCR-HLA and TCR-CMV co-occurrence, with a repertoire-size bias correction applied to the TCR pairs. To estimate false discovery rates, a later analysis permuted the HLA or CMV assignments 20 times. In a later analysis, co-occurring TCRs were grouped with DBSCAN, and TCRdist sequence similarity was added when clustering was performed within HLA-allele-positive subsets. For co-occurrence clustering, repertoires with fewer than 30,000 or more than 120,000 public chains were excluded, along with about five repertoires with anomalous nucleotide sharing. The table was pulled from immuneACCESS by TCRdb, which kept in-frame rearrangements only. Such tables lose some clones; where checked, under half of the loss comes from unresolved V genes, and the rest has no known cause. V and J calls and clone size are as listed in that table; D and trimming were resolved from the DNA. For this sample there are 80,000 or so clones; about 80% appear just once. The ten largest clones represent 7% to 9% of the sample.

This clonotype was obtained from a middle-aged woman in good health and CMV-seronegative. Sequences were obtained from PBMCs. The chain joins TRBV7-9 to TRBJ1-1; there is no confident call for the D gene. CDR3 loop: CASSLDQQVNTEAFF. The nucleotide sequence is given as TGTGCCAGCAGCTTAGATCAGCAGGTGAACACTGAAGCTTTCTTT.